This T cell receptor beta chain was profiled in a study of PD-L1 blockade in urothelial cancer. Overall study context: Median tumor clonality was about 0.087, with T cell proportion 0.097.

The sample holds a few counts of this clone. The germline CDR1 and CDR2 sequences are SGHVS and FNYEAQ. CDR3 size: 15 residues. Germline trimming cut 4 bases from V and 4 bases from J; bases unmatched to any gene: 9. The data were produced by immunoSEQ multiplex PCR, yet TCRdb's version contains in-frame clones alone and is incomplete. Among 30,000 to 40,000 clones listed, roughly a third were seen once. The chain is built from TRBV7-6 and TRBJ2-7, with TRBD2 matching over 8 bases. The source of this sequence is a man in his sixties with urothelial cancer. The sequencing used tumor tissue, collected before atezolizumab (anti-PD-L1) treatment. In nucleotides, the CDR3 is TGTGCCAGCAGCTGGGCGGGGGGCCTTGTGTACGAGCAGTACTTC. Its protein is CASSWAGGLVYEQYF. The whole variable domain, remainder taken from reference TRBV7-6 and TRBJ2-7, is GAGVSQSPRYKVTKRGQDVALRCDPISGHVSLYWYRQALGQGPEFLTYFNYEAQQDKSGLPNDRFSAERPEGSISTLTIQRTEQRDSAMYRCASSWAGGLVYEQYFGPGTRLTVT.